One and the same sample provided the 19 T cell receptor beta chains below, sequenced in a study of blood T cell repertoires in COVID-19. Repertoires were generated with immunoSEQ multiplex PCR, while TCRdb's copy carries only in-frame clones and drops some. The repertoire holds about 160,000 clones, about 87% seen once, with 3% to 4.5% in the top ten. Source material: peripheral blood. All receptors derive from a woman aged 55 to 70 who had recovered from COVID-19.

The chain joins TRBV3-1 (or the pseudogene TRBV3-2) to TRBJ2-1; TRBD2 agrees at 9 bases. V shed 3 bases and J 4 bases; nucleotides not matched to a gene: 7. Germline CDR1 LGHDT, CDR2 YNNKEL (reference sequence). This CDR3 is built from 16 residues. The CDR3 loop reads CASSHLSGGFYNEQFF. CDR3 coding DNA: TGTGCCAGCAGCCACCTTAGCGGGGGATTTTACAATGAGCAGTTCTTC.

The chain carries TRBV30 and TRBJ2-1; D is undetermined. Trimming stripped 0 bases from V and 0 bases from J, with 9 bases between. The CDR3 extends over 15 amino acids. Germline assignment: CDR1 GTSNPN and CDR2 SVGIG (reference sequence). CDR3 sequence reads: CAWSVEVSSYNEQFF. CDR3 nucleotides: TGTGCCTGGAGTGTAGAGGTGAGCTCCTACAATGAGCAGTTCTTC.

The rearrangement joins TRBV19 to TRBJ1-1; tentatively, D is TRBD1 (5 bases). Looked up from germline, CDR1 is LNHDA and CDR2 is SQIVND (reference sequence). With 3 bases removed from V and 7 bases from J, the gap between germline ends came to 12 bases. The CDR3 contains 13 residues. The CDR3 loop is CASSMGLSYEAFF. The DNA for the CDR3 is TGTGCCAGTAGTATGGGACTTTCTTATGAAGCTTTCTTT.

CDR3 residues: CASSQVAGTQYF. The CDR3 nucleotides are TGCGCCAGCAGCCAAGTCGCCGGTACGCAGTATTTT. This rearrangement joins TRBV4-1 to TRBJ2-3; D is undetermined. This CDR3 spans 12 amino acids. Germline CDR1 MGHRA, CDR2 YSYEKL. Trimming left V 1 base short and J 8 bases short, with 7 bases between.

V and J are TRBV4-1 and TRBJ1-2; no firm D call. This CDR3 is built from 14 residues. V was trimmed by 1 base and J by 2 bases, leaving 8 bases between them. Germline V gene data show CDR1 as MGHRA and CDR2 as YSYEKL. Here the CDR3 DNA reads TGCGCCAGCAGCCAAGGGCAGAGGAACTATGGCTACACCTTC. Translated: CASSQGQRNYGYTF.

The CDR3 DNA sequence: TGCGCCAGCAGCCCCGTTACTAGCGGGACTACATACGAGCAGTACTTC. It is translated as CASSPVTSGTTYEQYF. V is TRBV4-1 and J is TRBJ2-7; 10 bases match TRBD2. The junction had 10 bases not matched to a gene; V was cut back by 4 bases and J by 4 bases. This CDR3 contains 16 residues. Germline assignment: CDR1 MGHRA and CDR2 YSYEKL.

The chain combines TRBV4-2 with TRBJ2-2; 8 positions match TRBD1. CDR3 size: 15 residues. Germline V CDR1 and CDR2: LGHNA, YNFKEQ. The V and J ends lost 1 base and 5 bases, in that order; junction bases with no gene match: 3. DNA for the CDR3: TGTGCCAGCAGCCAAGCAGGGGGCAGGACCGGGGAGCTGTTTTTT. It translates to CASSQAGGRTGELFF.

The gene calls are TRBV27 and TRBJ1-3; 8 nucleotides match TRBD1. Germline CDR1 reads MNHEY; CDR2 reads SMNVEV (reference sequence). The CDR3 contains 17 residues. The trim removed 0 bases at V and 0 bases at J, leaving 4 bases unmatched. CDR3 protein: CASSLSGQGLSGNTIYF. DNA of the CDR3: TGTGCCAGCAGTTTATCTGGACAGGGTCTCTCTGGAAACACCATATATTTT.

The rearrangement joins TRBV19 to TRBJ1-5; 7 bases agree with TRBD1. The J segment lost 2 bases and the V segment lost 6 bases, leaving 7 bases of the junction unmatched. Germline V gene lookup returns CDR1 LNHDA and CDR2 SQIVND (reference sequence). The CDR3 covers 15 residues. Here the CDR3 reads CASSRTGEGNQPQHF. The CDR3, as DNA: TGTGCCAGTAGCAGAACAGGGGAGGGCAATCAGCCCCAGCATTTT.

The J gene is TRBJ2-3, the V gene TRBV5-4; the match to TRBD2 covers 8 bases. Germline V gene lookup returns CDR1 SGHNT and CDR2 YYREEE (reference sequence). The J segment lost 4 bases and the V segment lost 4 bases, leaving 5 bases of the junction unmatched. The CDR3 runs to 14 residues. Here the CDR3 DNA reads TGTGCCAGCAGCCCGGGGGGGGAGGCAGATACGCAGTATTTT. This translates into CASSPGGEADTQYF.

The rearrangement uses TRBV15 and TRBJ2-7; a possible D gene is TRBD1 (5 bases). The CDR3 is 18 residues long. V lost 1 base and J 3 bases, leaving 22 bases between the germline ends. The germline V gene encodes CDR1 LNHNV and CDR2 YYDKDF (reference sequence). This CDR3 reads CATSRARRIKGLNYEQYF. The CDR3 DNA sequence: TGTGCCACCAGCAGAGCTAGAAGAATAAAGGGGTTGAACTACGAGCAGTACTTC.

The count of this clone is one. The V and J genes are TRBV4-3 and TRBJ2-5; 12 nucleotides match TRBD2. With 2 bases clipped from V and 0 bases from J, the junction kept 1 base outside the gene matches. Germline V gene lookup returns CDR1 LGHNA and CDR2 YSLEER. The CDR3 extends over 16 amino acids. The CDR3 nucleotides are TGCGCCAGCAGCCAAACTAGCGGGGGGTACCAAGAGACCCAGTACTTC. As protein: CASSQTSGGYQETQYF.

The CDR3 is CASSRVGQSGETQYF. CDR3 bases: TGTGCCAGCAGCCGCGTGGGACAAAGCGGAGAGACCCAGTACTTC. The chain uses TRBV3-1 (or the pseudogene TRBV3-2) and TRBJ2-5; perhaps TRBD1 as D (6 bases). Germline values: CDR1 LGHDT, CDR2 YNNKEL (reference sequence). CDR3 length: 15 amino acids. V shed 4 bases and J shed 4 bases, with 16 bases lying between them.

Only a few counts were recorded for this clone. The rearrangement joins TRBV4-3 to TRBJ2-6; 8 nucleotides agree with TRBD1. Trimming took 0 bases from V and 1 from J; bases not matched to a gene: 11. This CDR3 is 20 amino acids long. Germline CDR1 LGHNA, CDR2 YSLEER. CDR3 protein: CASSQDVAGGGRSGANVLTF. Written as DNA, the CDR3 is TGCGCCAGCAGCCAAGACGTAGCAGGGGGCGGAAGATCTGGGGCCAACGTCCTGACTTTC.

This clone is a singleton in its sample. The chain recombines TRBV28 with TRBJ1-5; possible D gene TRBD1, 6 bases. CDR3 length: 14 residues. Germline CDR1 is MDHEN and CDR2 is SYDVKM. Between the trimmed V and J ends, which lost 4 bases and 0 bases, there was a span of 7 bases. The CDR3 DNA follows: TGTGCCAGCAGTTGGACAGTTAGCAATCAGCCCCAGCATTTT. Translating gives CASSWTVSNQPQHF.

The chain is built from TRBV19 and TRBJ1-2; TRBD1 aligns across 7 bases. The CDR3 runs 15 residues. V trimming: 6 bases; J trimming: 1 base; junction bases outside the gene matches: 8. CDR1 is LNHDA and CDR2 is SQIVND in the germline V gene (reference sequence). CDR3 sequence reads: CASRGHGQDNYGYTF. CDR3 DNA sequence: TGTGCCAGTAGGGGACACGGACAGGATAACTATGGCTACACCTTC.

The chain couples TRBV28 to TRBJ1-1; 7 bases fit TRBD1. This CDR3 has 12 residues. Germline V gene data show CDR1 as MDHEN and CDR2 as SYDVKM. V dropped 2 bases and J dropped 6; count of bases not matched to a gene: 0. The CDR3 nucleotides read TGTGCCAGCAGTTTAGGGACAGCTGAAGCTTTCTTT. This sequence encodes CASSLGTAEAFF.

CDR3 sequence: CASRSGLVGGELFF. The CDR3 DNA reads TGTGCCAGCAGATCGGGACTAGTCGGCGGGGAGCTGTTTTTT. This rearrangement joins TRBV5-4 to TRBJ2-2, with TRBD2 matching 8 bases. The CDR3 sequence is 14 residues long. Germline V gene sequence: CDR1 SGHNT, CDR2 YYREEE (reference sequence). Trimming at V came to 5 bases and at J to 7 bases, leaving 7 bases not matched to a gene.

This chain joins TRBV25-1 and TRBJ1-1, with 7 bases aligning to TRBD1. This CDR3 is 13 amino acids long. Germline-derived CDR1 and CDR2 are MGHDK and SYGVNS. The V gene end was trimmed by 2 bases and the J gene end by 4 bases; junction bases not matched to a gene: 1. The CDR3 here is CASSEQGGTEAFF. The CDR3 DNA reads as TGTGCCAGCAGTGAACAGGGGGGCACTGAAGCTTTCTTT.